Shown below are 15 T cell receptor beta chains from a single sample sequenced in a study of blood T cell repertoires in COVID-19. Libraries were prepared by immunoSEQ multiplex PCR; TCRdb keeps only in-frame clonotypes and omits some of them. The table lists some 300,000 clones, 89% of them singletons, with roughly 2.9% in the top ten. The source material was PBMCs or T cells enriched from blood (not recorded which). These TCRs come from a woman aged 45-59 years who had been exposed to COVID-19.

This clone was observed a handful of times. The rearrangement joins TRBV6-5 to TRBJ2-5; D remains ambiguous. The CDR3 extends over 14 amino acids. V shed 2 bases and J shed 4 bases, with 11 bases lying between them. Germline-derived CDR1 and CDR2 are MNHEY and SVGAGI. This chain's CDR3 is CASSYIPSGETQYF. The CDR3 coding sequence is TGTGCCAGCAGTTACATACCTAGTGGAGAGACCCAGTACTTC.

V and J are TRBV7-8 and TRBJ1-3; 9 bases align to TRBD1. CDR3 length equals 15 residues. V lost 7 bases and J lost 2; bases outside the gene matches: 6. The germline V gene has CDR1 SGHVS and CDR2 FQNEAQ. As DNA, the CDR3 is TGTGCCAGCACCGTACAGGGGGCGCCTGGAAACACCATATATTTT. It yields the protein CASTVQGAPGNTIYF.

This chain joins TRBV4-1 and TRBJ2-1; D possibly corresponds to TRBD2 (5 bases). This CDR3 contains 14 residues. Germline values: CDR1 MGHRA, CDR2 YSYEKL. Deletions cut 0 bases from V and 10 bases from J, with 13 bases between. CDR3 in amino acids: CASSQEGGGREQFF. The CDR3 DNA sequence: TGCGCCAGCAGCCAAGAAGGAGGCGGGCGCGAGCAGTTCTTC.

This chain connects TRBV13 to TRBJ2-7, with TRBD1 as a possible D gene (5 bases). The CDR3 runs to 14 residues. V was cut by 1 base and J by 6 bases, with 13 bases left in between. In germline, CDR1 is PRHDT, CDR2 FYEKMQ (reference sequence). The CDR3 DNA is TGTGCCAGCAGCTTAGAAAACGTTAGGGGCGAGCAGTACTTC. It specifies CASSLENVRGEQYF. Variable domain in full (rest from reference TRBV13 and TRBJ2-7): AAGVIQSPRHLIKEKRETATLKCYPIPRHDTVYWYQQGPGQDPQFLISFYEKMQSDKGSIPDRFSAQQFSDYHSELNMSSLELGDSALYFCASSLENVRGEQYFGPGTRLTVT.

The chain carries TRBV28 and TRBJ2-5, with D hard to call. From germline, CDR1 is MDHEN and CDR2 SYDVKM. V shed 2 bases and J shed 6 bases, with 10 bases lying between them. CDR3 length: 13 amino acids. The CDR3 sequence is CASSLAGLQTQYF. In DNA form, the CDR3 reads TGTGCCAGCAGTTTAGCAGGATTACAGACCCAGTACTTC.

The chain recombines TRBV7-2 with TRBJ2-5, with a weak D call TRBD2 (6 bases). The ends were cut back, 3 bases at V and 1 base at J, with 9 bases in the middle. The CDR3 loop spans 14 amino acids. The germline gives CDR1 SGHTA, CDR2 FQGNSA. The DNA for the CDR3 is TGTGCCAGCAGCTTGGGGCGGGGCCAAGAGACCCAGTACTTC. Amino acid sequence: CASSLGRGQETQYF.

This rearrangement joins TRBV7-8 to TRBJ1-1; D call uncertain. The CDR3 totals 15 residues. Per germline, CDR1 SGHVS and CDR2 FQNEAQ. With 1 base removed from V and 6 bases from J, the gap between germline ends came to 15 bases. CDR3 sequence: CASSLEFSQFAEAFF. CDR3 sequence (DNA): TGTGCCAGCAGCTTAGAGTTTTCACAGTTCGCTGAAGCTTTCTTT. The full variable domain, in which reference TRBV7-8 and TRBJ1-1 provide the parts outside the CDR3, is GAGVSQSPRYKVAKRGQDVALRCDPISGHVSLFWYQQALGQGPEFLTYFQNEAQLDKSGLPSDRFFAERPEGSVSTLKIQRTQQEDSAVYLCASSLEFSQFAEAFFGQGTRLTVV.

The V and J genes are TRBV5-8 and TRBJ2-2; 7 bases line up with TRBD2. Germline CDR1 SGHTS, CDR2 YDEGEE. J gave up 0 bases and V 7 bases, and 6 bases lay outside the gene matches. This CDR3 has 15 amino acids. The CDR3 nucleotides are TGTGCCAGCCAGGGAGGGATCGCGAACACCGGGGAGCTGTTTTTT. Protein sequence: CASQGGIANTGELFF.

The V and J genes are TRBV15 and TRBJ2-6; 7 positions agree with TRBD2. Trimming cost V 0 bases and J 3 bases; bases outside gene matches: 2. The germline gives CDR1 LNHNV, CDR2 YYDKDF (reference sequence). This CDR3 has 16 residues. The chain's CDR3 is CATSREGGSGANVLTF. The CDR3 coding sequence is TGTGCCACCAGCAGAGAGGGAGGGAGTGGGGCCAACGTCCTGACTTTC.

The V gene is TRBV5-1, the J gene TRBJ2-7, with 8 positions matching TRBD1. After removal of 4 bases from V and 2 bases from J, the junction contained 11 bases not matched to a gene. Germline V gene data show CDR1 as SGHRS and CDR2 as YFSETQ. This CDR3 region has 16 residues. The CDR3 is CASSSPPGQDPYEQYF. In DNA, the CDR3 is TGCGCCAGCAGCAGTCCCCCGGGACAGGATCCCTACGAGCAGTACTTC.

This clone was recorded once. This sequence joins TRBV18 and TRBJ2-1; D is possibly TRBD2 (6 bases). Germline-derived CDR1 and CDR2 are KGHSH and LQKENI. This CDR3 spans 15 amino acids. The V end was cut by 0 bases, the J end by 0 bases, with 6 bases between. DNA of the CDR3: TGTGCCAGCTCACCACCCGGGGGCTCCTACAATGAGCAGTTCTTC. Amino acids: CASSPPGGSYNEQFF.

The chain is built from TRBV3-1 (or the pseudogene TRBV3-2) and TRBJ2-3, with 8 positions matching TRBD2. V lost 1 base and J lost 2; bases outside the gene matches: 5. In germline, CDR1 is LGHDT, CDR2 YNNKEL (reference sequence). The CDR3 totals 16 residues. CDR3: CASSQGFSGNTDTQYF. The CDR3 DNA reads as TGTGCCAGCAGCCAAGGGTTTAGCGGGAACACAGATACGCAGTATTTT.

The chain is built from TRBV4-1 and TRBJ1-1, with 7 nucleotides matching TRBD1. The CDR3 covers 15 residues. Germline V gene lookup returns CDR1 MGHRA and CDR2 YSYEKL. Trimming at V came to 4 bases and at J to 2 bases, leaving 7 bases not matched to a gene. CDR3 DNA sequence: TGCGCCAGCAGCCCCCACCGGGACAGCAACACTGAAGCTTTCTTT. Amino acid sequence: CASSPHRDSNTEAFF.

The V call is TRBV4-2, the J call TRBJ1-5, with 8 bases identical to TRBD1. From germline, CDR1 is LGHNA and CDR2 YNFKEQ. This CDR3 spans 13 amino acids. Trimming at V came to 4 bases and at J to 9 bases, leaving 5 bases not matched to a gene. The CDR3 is CASSPPDRGPQHF. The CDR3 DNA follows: TGTGCCAGCAGCCCCCCCGACAGGGGGCCCCAGCATTTT.

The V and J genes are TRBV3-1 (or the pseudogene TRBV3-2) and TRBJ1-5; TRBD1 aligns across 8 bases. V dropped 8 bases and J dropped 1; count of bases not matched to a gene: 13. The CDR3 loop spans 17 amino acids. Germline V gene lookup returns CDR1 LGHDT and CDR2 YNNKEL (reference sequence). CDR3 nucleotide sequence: TGTGCCAGCCCCATAGGGTCAGGGGGCAGGAGCAATCAGCCCCAGCATTTT. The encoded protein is CASPIGSGGRSNQPQHF.